The entry below describes one TCR beta chain. Method: immunoSEQ multiplex PCR; TCRdb's copy keeps in-frame clones and lacks some. The table has 650,000 to 950,000 clones, 80% to 90% seen once. The data are from a study of shared T cell receptors in the human thymus. V gave up 0 bases and J gave up 4 bases; unmatched junction bases: 11. This CDR3 contains 19 residues. Per the germline V gene, CDR1 is SGHRS and CDR2 is YFSETQ. The sample also formed part of further work on human thymus T cells.

Material for sequencing was thymocytes. The chain employs TRBV5-1 and TRBJ2-1; 12 bases match TRBD2. The receptor's source is a girl under two years old with a congenital heart defect. The CDR3 DNA reads TGCGCCAGCAGCTTGGATCCAGACGGACTAGCGGGGTCTTACAATGAGCAGTTCTTC. Translated, it gives CASSLDPDGLAGSYNEQFF.